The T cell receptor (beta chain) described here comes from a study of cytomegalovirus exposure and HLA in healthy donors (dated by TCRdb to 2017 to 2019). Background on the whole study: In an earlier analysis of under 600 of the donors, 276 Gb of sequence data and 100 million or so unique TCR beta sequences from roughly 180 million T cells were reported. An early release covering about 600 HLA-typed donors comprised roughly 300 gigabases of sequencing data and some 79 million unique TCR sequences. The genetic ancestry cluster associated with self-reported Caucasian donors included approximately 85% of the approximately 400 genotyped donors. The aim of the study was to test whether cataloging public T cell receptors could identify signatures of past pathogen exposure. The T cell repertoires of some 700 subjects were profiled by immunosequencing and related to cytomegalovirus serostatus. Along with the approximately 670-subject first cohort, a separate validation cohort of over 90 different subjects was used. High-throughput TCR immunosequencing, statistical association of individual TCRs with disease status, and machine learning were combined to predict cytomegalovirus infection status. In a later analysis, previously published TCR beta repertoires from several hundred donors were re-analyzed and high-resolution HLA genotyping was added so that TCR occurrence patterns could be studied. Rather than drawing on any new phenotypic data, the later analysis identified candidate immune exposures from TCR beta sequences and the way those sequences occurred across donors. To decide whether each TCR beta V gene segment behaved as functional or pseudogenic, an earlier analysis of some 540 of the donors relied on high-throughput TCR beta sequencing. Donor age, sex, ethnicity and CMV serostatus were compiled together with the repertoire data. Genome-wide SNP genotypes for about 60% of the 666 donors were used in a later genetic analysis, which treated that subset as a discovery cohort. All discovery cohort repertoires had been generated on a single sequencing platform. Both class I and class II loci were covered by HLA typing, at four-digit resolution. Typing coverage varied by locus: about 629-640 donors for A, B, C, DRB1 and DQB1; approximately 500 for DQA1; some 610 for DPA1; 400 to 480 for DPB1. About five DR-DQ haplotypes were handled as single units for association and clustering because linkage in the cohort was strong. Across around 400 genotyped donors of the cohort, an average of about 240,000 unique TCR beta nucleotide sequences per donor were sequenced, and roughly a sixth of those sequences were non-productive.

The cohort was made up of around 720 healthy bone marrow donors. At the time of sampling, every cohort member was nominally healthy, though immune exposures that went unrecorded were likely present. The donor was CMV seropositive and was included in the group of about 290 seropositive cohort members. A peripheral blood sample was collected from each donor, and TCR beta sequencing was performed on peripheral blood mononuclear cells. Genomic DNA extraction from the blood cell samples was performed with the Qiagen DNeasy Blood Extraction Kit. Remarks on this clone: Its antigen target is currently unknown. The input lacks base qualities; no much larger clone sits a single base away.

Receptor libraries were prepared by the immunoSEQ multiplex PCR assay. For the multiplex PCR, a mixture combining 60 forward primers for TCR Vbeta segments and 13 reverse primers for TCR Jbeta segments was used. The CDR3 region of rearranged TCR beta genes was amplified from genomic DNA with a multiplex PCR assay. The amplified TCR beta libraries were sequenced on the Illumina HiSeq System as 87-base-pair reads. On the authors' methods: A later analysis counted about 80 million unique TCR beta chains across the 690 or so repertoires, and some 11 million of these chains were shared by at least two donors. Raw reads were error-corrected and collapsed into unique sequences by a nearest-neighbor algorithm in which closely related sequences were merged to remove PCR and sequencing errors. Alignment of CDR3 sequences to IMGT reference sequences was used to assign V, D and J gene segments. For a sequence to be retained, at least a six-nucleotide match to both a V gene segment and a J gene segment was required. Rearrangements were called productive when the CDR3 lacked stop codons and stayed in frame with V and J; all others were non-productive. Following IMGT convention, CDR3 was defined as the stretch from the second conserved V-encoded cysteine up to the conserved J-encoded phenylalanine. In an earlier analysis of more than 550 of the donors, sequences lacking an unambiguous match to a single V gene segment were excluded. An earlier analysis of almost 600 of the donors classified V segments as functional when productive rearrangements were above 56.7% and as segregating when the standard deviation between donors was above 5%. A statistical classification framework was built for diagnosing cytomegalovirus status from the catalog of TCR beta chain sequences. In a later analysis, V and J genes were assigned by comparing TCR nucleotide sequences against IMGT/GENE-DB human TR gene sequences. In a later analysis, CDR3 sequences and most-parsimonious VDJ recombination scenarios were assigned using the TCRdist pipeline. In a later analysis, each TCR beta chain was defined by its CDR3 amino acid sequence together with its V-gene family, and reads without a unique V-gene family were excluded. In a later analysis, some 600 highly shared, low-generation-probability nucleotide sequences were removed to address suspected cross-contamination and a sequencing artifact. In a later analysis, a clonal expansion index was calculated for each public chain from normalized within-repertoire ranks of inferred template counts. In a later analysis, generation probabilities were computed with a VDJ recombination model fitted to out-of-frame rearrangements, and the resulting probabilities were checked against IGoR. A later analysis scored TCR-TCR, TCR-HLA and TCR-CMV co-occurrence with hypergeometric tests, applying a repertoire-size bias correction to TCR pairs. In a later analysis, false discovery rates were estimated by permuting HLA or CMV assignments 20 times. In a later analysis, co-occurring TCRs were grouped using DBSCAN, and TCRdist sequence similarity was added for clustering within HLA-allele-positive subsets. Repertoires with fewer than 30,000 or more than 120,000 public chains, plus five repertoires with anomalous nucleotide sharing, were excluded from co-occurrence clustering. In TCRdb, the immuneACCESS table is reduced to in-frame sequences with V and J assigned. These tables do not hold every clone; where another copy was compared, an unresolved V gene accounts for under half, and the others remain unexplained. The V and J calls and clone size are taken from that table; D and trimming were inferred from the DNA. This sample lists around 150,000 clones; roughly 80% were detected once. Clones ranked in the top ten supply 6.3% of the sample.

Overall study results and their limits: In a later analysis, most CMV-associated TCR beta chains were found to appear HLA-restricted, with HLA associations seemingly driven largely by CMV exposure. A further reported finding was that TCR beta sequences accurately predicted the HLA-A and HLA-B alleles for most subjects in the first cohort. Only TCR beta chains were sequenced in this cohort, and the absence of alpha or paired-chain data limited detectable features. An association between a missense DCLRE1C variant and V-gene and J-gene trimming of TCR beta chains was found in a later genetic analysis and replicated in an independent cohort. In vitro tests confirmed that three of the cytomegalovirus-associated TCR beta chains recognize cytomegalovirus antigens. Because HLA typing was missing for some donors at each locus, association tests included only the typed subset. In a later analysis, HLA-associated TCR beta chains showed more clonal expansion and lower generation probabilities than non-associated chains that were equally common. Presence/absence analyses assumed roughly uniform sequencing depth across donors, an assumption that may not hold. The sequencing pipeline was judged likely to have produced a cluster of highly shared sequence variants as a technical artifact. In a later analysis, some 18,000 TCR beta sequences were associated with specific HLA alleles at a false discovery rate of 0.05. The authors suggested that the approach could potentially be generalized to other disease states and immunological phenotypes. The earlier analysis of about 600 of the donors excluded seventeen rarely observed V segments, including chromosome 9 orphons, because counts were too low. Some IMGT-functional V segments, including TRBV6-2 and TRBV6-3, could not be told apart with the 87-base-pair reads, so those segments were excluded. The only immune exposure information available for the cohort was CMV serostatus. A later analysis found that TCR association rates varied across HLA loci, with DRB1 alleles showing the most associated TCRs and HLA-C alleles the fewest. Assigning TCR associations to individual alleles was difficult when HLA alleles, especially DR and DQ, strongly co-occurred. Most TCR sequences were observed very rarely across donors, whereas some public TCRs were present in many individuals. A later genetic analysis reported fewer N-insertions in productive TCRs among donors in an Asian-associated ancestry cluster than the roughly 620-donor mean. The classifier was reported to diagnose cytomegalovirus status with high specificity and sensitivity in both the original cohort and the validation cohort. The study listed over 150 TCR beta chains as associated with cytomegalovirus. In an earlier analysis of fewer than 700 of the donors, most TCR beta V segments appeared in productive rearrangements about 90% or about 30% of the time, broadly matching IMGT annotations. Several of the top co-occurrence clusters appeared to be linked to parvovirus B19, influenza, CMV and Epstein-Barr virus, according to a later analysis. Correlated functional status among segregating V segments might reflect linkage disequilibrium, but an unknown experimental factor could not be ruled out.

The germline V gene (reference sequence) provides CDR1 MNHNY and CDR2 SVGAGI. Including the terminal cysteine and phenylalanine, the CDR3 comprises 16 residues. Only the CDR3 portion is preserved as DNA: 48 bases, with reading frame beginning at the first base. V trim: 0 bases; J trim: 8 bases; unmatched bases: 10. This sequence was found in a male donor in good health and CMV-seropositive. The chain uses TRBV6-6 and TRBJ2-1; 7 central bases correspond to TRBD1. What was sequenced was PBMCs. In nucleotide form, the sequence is TGTGCCAGCAGTTACTCGAGGCAGGGGGTTGAGGATGAGCAGTTCTTC. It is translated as CASSYSRQGVEDEQFF.